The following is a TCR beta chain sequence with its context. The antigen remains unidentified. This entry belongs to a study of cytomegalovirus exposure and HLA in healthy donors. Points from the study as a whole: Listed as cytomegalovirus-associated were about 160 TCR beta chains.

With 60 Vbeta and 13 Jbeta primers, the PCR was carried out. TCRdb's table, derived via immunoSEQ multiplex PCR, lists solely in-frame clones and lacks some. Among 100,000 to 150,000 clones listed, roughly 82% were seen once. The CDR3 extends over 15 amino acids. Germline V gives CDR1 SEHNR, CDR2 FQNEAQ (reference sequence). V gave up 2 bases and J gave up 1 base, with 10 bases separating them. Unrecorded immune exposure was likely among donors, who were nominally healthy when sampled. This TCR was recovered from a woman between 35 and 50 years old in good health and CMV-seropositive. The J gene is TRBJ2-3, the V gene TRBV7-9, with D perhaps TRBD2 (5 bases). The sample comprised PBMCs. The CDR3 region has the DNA TGTGCCAGCAGCTTAACTAGTGGGGGCACAGATACGCAGTATTTT. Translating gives CASSLTSGGTDTQYF. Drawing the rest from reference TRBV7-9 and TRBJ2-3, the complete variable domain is DTGVSQNPRHKITKRGQNVTFRCDPISEHNRLYWYRQTLGQGPEFLTYFQNEAQLEKSRLLSDRFSAERPKGSFSTLEIQRTEQGDSAMYLCASSLTSGGTDTQYFGPGTRLTVL.